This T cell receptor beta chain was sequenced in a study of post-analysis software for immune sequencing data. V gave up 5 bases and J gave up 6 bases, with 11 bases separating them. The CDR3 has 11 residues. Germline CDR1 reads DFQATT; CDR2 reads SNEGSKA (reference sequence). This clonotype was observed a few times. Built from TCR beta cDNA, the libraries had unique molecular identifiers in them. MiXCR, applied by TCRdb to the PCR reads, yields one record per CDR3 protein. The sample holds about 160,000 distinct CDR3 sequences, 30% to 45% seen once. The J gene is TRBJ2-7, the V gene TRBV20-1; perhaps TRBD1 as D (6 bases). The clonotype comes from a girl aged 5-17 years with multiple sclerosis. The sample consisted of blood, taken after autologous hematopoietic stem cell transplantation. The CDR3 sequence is CSARTDCEQYF. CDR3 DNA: TGCAGTGCTCGGACAGACTGCGAGCAGTACTTC.